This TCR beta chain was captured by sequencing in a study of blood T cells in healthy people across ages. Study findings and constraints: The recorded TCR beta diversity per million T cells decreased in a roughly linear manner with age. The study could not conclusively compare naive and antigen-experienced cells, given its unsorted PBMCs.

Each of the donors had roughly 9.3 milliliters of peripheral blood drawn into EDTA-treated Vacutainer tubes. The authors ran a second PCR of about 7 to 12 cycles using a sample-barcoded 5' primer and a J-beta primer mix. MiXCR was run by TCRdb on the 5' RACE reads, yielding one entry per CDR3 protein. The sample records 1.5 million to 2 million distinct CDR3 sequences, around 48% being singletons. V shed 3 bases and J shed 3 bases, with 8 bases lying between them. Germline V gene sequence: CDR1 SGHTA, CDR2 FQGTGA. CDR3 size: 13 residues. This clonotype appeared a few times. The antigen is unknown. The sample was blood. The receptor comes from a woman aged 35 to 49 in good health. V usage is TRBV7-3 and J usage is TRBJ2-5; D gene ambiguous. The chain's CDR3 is CASSFGPKETQYF. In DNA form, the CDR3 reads TGTGCCAGCAGCTTTGGTCCCAAAGAGACCCAGTACTTC.